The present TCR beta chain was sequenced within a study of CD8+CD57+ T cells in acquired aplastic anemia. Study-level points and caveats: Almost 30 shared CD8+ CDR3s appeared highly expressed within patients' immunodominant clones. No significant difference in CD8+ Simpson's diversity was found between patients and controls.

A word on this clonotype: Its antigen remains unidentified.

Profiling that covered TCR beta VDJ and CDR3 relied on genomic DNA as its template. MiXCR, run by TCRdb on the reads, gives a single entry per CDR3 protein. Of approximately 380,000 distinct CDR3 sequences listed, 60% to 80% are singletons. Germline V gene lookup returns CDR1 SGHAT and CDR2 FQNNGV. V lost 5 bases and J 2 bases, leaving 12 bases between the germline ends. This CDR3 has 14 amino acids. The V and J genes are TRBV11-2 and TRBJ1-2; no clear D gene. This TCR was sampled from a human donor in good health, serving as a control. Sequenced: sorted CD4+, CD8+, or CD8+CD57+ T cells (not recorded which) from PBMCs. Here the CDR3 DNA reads TGTGCCAGCAGCCCGAACAGAGAAAACTATGGCTACACCTTC. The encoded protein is CASSPNRENYGYTF.